This entry concerns a single TCR beta chain. This specimen comes from a study of blood T cell repertoires in COVID-19. Study background: In each case, the material was cDNA or gDNA derived from T cells, B-cell-depleted T cells, or PBMCs.

The CDR3 consists of 15 residues. Germline V lookup: CDR1 SGDLS, CDR2 YYNGEE. V lost 4 bases, J lost 8 bases, and 7 bases stayed unmatched. Original processing notes: Nucleated cell number was recorded as an estimate derived from reference gene primer amplification. Sequencing was performed with immunoSEQ multiplex PCR; in TCRdb, only in-frame clones are kept and a portion is missing. The V and J calls and the clone size are those of that table, but D and trimming were determined from the DNA. The sample carries tens of thousands of clones, about four fifths recorded once. The rearrangement uses TRBV9 and TRBJ1-4, with TRBD1 matching 11 bases. The sequencing input was peripheral blood. The clonotype originates from a man aged 50 to 60 with acute or convalescent COVID-19. The CDR3 loop is CASSPSGQGAEKLFF. The CDR3 DNA is TGTGCCAGCAGCCCATCAGGACAGGGGGCCGAAAAACTGTTTTTT.